The entry below gives a single TCR beta chain sequence along with its context. Antigen: not known. V lost 4 bases, J lost 5 bases, and 11 bases stayed unmatched. Per germline, CDR1 LGHNA and CDR2 YSLEER. This CDR3 region has 16 residues. These data come from a study of CD8+ T cells in alopecia areata. Whole-study findings and limits: Relative to normal scalp, lesional scalp, especially alopecia totalis/universalis, showed higher clonality.

Investigators isolated RNA and reverse transcribed it into cDNA to act as the sequencing template. Clones were read by immunoSEQ multiplex PCR, and TCRdb kept only the in-frame ones, dropping some. The data hold almost 250,000 clones, with around two thirds observed a single time. The V and J genes are TRBV4-3 and TRBJ2-3, with 8 bases fitting TRBD2. The receptor's source is a human donor with alopecia areata. This material consisted of CD4+ T cells sorted from blood, taken at week 0. The CDR3 nucleotides read TGCGCCAGCAGCCGAAGGTTGGCGGGGGGCCGAGATACGCAGTATTTT. Protein: CASSRRLAGGRDTQYF.